Reported below is one T cell receptor beta chain. The sample originates from a study of T cells in Graves' hyperthyroidism and ophthalmopathy. CDR3 length: 16 amino acids. The V gene's germline CDR1 is ENHRY and CDR2 SYGVKD. V lost 4 bases to trimming and J lost 4 bases, with 14 bases between them. The CDR3 regions of TCR beta were amplified from RNA transcripts. The HTBI set primed first-round TCR CDR3 RT-PCR. TCRdb reprocessed the multiplex PCR reads with MiXCR, giving one entry per CDR3 protein. In the table there are 500,000 to 600,000 distinct CDR3 sequences, about half of which are singletons. The V gene is TRBV10-3, the J gene TRBJ1-6, with D tentatively TRBD1 (6 bases). This TCR derives from an adult woman with Graves' disease, either hyperthyroidism or ophthalmopathy (not recorded which). What was sequenced was peripheral blood or thyroid tissue (not recorded which). CDR3 nucleotide sequence: TGTGCCATCAGTGCCGGACAGACCTCTTATAATTCACCCCTCCACTTT. The encoded protein is CAISAGQTSYNSPLHF.